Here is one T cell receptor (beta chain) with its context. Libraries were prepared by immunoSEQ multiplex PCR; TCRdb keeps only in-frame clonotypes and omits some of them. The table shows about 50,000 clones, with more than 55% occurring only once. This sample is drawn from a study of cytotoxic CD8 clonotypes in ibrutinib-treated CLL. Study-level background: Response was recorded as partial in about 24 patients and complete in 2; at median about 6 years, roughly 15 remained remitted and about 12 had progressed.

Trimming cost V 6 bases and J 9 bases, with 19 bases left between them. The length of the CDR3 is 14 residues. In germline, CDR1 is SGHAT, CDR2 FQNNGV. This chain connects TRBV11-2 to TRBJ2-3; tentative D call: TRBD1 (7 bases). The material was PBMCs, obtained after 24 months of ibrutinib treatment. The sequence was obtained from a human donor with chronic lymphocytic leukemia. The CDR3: CASSSLTAGGTQYF. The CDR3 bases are TGTGCCAGCAGTTCCTTGACCGCAGGGGGGACGCAGTATTTT.